The 17 T cell receptor beta chains below come from one sample, sequenced in a study of shared clonotypes between healthy human individuals. Measured with immunoSEQ multiplex PCR; TCRdb has only the in-frame clones, and not every one. The sample contains about 2.3 million clones, about 92% of which appear only once. The specimen was naive CD4+ T cells from PBMCs. As to subset: CD45RA+ positively selected. The source of these receptors is a young man in good health. Some clones in this sample may be carry-over from other donors' samples.

The chain employs TRBV5-5 and TRBJ2-5, with D perhaps TRBD1 (6 bases). The CDR3 has 14 amino acids. Per the germline V gene, CDR1 is SGHKS and CDR2 is YYEKEE (reference sequence). The germline V and J ends were trimmed by 4 bases and 4 bases, with 14 bases remaining between them. CDR3 sequence: CASSGYTGSETQYF. CDR3 DNA sequence: TGTGCCAGCAGCGGCTACACAGGGTCAGAGACCCAGTACTTC.

The chain has TRBV29-1 and TRBJ1-2; D is unclear. The V end lost 3 bases, the J end lost 10 bases, and 12 bases lay between the germline ends. Per germline, CDR1 SQVTM and CDR2 ANQGSEA. The CDR3 consists of 11 residues. Here the CDR3 reads CSVEVGGLYTF. The CDR3 DNA sequence: TGCAGCGTTGAGGTTGGCGGCCTCTACACCTTC.

The V gene is TRBV2, the J gene TRBJ1-5; D is possibly TRBD1 (5 bases). Germline V gives CDR1 SNHLY, CDR2 FYNNEI. The CDR3 has 14 amino acids. V was clipped by 6 bases and J by 5 bases, with 14 bases between them. CDR3 sequence (DNA): TGTGCCAGCAGCGGCAGGGCTAAAGATCAGCCCCAGCATTTT. It specifies CASSGRAKDQPQHF. Complete variable domain (other parts from reference TRBV2 and TRBJ1-5): EPEVTQTPSHQVTQMGQEVILRCVPISNHLYFYWYRQILGQKVEFLVSFYNNEISEKSEIFDDQFSVERPDGSNFTLKIRSTKLEDSAMYFCASSGRAKDQPQHFGDGTRLSIL.

The chain links TRBV25-1 to TRBJ1-3; D is ambiguous. Trimming stripped 1 base from V and 2 bases from J, with 6 bases between. The CDR3 is made up of 14 amino acids. Germline CDR1 MGHDK, CDR2 SYGVNS. CDR3 DNA: TGTGCCAGCAGTGAATCCGGTCCTGGAAACACCATATATTTT. Its translation: CASSESGPGNTIYF.

V is TRBV7-2 and J is TRBJ2-1; 9 nucleotides agree with TRBD2. V gave up 1 base and J gave up 8 bases; unmatched junction bases: 9. Germline CDR1 reads SGHTA; CDR2 reads FQGNSA. The CDR3 is made up of 16 amino acids. The CDR3 here is CASSLVRASGTDEQFF. CDR3 in DNA: TGTGCCAGCAGCTTAGTTCGGGCTAGCGGGACCGATGAGCAGTTCTTC.

The chain employs TRBV6-6 and TRBJ1-5; maybe TRBD1 (6 bases). The CDR3 is 14 amino acids. The V end lost 6 bases, the J end lost 6 bases, and 15 bases lay between the germline ends. The germline V gene encodes CDR1 MNHNY and CDR2 SVGAGI (reference sequence). The CDR3 loop reads CASSRLQGSQPQHF. CDR3 in DNA: TGTGCCAGCAGCCGCCTACAGGGAAGTCAGCCCCAGCATTTT.

The V gene is TRBV28, the J gene TRBJ2-3; weak D call: TRBD1 (5 bases). CDR1 is MDHEN, CDR2 SYDVKM, per germline. Trimming pared 7 bases from V and 2 bases from J, leaving 16 bases between. The CDR3 is made up of 15 amino acids. The CDR3 DNA is TGTGCCAGCAACCCAGAGGACATTTACACAGATACGCAGTATTTT. Its translation is CASNPEDIYTDTQYF.

With respect to this clone: Other DNA sequences in this sample translate to the same CDR3. The chain has TRBV7-2 and TRBJ2-5, with 7 bases identical to TRBD2. The V gene end was trimmed by 2 bases and the J gene end by 5 bases; junction bases not matched to a gene: 5. CDR3 length: 14 amino acids. Looked up from germline, CDR1 is SGHTA and CDR2 is FQGNSA. This CDR3 reads CASSLRAGRETQYF. CDR3 nucleotides: TGTGCCAGCAGCTTACGAGCGGGACGGGAGACCCAGTACTTC.

The rearrangement links TRBV30 to TRBJ1-6; D is ambiguous. Trimming removed 4 bases at V and 9 bases at J, with 16 bases between. CDR1 and CDR2 (germline): GTSNPN, SVGIG (reference sequence). The CDR3 totals 14 residues. CDR3 amino acids: CAWNVPWKSSPLHF. DNA for the CDR3: TGTGCCTGGAATGTACCTTGGAAGTCTTCACCCCTCCACTTT. The full variable domain, its missing parts supplied by reference TRBV30 and TRBJ1-6, is SQTIHQWPATLVQPVGSPLSLECTVEGTSNPNLYWYRQAAGRGLQLLFYSVGIGQISSEVPQNLSASRPQDRQFILSSKKLLLSDSGFYLCAWNVPWKSSPLHFGNGTRLTVT.

The chain couples TRBV4-2 to TRBJ2-1; D is unclear. The CDR3 sequence is 15 residues long. The V end lost 4 bases, the J end lost 0 bases, and 10 bases lay between the germline ends. Germline CDR1 reads LGHNA; CDR2 reads YNFKEQ. CDR3 protein: CASSRGVSSYNEQFF. DNA of the CDR3: TGTGCCAGCAGCCGAGGCGTGTCCTCCTACAATGAGCAGTTCTTC.

The chain links TRBV5-1 to TRBJ2-7, with 8 positions matching TRBD2. V was pared by 3 bases and J by 2 bases, with 7 bases of the junction left unmatched. CDR3 length: 15 amino acids. Germline-derived CDR1 and CDR2 are SGHRS and YFSETQ. The CDR3 bases are TGCGCCAGCAGCTCAGAGGGGACTAGTGCCTACGAGCAGTACTTC. Translated: CASSSEGTSAYEQYF.

The chain is built from TRBV28 and TRBJ2-2, with a tentative D call TRBD1 (5 bases). CDR3 length equals 15 residues. Germline V gene lookup returns CDR1 MDHEN and CDR2 SYDVKM. Trimming took off 5 bases at V and 5 bases at J, with 15 bases between the two ends. The CDR3 DNA sequence: TGTGCCAGCAGTCCCAACCTCTCAGGGACCGGGGAGCTGTTTTTT. Translating gives CASSPNLSGTGELFF.

This chain links TRBV5-1 with TRBJ2-2; D is possibly TRBD1 (6 bases). The CDR3 runs 16 residues. V lost 4 bases to trimming and J lost 3 bases, with 16 bases between them. CDR1 and CDR2 (germline): SGHRS, YFSETQ. CDR3 region: CASSTSRGSDTGELFF. The CDR3 nucleotides read TGCGCCAGCAGCACTTCCAGGGGTTCGGACACCGGGGAGCTGTTTTTT.

This sequence joins TRBV5-6 and TRBJ2-6; 7 bases align to TRBD2. CDR1 is SGHDT, CDR2 YYEEEE, per germline. The CDR3 is made up of 18 amino acids. The trim removed 7 bases at V and 0 bases at J, leaving 13 bases unmatched. The CDR3 spells CASGPVTGGPSGANVLTF. CDR3 bases: TGTGCCAGCGGACCAGTCACGGGAGGCCCCTCTGGGGCCAACGTCCTGACTTTC.

The chain uses TRBV19 and TRBJ1-5, with D possibly TRBD1 on 6 matching bases. The CDR3 consists of 17 residues. Germline V gene sequence: CDR1 LNHDA, CDR2 SQIVND (reference sequence). V was clipped by 3 bases and J by 0 bases, with 15 bases between them. CDR3 sequence reads: CASSIWSSGDSNQPQHF. As DNA, the CDR3 is TGTGCCAGTAGTATTTGGTCGTCAGGGGATAGCAATCAGCCCCAGCATTTT.

This chain links TRBV7-9 with TRBJ1-3; D is ambiguous. The CDR3 is made up of 13 amino acids. Trimming took 5 bases from V and 2 from J, leaving 7 bases between them. Germline CDR1 SEHNR, CDR2 FQNEAQ (reference sequence). DNA of the CDR3: TGTGCCAGCAGCCGTTTTACTGGAAACACCATATATTTT. Translating it yields CASSRFTGNTIYF.

About this clone itself: This sample includes further DNA sequences coding for the same CDR3. In nucleotides, the CDR3 is TGTGCCAGCAGCTTAGGCGGTAGCACAGATACGCAGTATTTT. Protein product: CASSLGGSTDTQYF. The rearrangement uses TRBV11-3 and TRBJ2-3; D call uncertain. The CDR3 extends over 14 amino acids. The V end was cut by 1 base, the J end by 0 bases, with 5 bases between. CDR1 SGHNT and CDR2 YENEEA come from the germline V gene.